Following are 27 T cell receptor beta chains from one sample sequenced in a study of T cell responses to AZD1222 COVID-19 vaccine (dated by TCRdb to the early 2020s). Library method: the immunoSEQ multiplex PCR assay. Imported from immuneACCESS, the table was reduced by TCRdb to in-frame sequences with V and J called. These copies leave out some clones; in studies compared against another copy, an unresolved V gene accounts for under half, and the cause of the remainder is not known. The sample records roughly 120,000 clones, 87% of which are singletons. Roughly a tenth of the sample comes from the top ten. Read against the paper, the sample's time point label means: baseline before first vaccination. The sample was peripheral blood, taken on day 0 of AZD1222 vaccination. These receptors were obtained from an adult in good health.

V and J are TRBV11-3 and TRBJ1-3; D not resolved. This CDR3 region has 13 residues. Trimming cost V 8 bases and J 0 bases, with 8 bases left between them. CDR1 and CDR2 (germline): SGHNT, YENEEA. The CDR3 spells CASRQPSGNTIYF. In DNA, the CDR3 is TGTGCCAGCCGGCAACCCTCTGGAAACACCATATATTTT.

This chain uses TRBV4-2 with TRBJ2-2; D perhaps matches TRBD1 (5 bases). Trimming shortened V by 2 bases and J by 7 bases, and 20 bases separated the two germline ends. There are 17 residues in the CDR3. Looked up from germline, CDR1 is LGHNA and CDR2 is YNFKEQ. CDR3 sequence (DNA): TGTGCCAGCAGCCAACTTGCCAGGGTTTTAGATGGCGGGGAGCTGTTTTTT. Translating it yields CASSQLARVLDGGELFF.

This clone was observed a handful of times. The chain links TRBV30 to TRBJ1-5; 9 positions agree with TRBD1. V shed 4 bases and J 5 bases; nucleotides not matched to a gene: 6. The CDR3 runs to 14 residues. Germline CDR1 and CDR2: GTSNPN and SVGIG (reference sequence). This CDR3 reads CAWTMGQGHQPQHF. The CDR3 bases are TGTGCCTGGACCATGGGACAGGGTCATCAGCCCCAGCATTTT.

The CDR3 sequence is CASSEGGTGGAGQYF. The CDR3 bases are TGTGCCAGCAGTGAAGGGGGGACAGGGGGCGCAGGGCAGTACTTC. V usage is TRBV6-1 and J usage is TRBJ2-7, with 12 positions matching TRBD1. The germline CDR1 and CDR2 sequences are MNHNS and SASEGT. The CDR3 runs 15 residues. J gave up 9 bases and V 1 base, and 7 bases lay outside the gene matches.

The rearrangement uses TRBV5-6 and TRBJ2-7; TRBD1 or TRBD2 may be the D gene (5 bases each). CDR1 SGHDT and CDR2 YYEEEE come from the germline V gene. CDR3 length: 12 residues. V was trimmed by 4 bases and J by 3 bases, leaving 8 bases between them. The CDR3, as DNA: TGTGCCAGCAGCGGGACGGACTACGAGCAGTACTTC. This codes for CASSGTDYEQYF.

V gene TRBV11-3 combines with J gene TRBJ1-1; D is uncertain. Germline V gives CDR1 SGHNT, CDR2 YENEEA. CDR3 size: 13 residues. V was shortened by 5 bases and J by 1 base, with 8 bases between the two germline ends. CDR3 residues: CASSPGGNTEAFF. The CDR3 DNA reads TGTGCCAGCAGCCCCGGAGGGAACACTGAAGCTTTCTTT.

This clone was seen a handful of times. The chain uses TRBV12-5 and TRBJ2-5; D is ambiguous. Trimming cost V 3 bases and J 1 base, with 12 bases left between them. This CDR3 is built from 15 residues. Germline CDR1 is LGHNT and CDR2 is FRNRAP. CDR3 in DNA: TGTGCTAGTGGTTTCTCTACCCTCTTCCAAGAGACCCAGTACTTC. This gives the protein CASGFSTLFQETQYF. The full variable domain, with the rest looked up from reference TRBV12-5 and TRBJ2-5, is DARVTQTPRHKVTEMGQEVTMRCQPILGHNTVFWYRQTMMQGLELLAYFRNRAPLDDSGMPKDRFSAEMPDATLATLKIQPSEPRDSAVYFCASGFSTLFQETQYFGPGTRLLVL.

The rearrangement links TRBV9 to TRBJ2-7; D unclear. This CDR3 contains 13 residues. Trimming took off 1 base at V and 6 bases at J, with 11 bases between the two ends. The germline V gene encodes CDR1 SGDLS and CDR2 YYNGEE. The CDR3 bases are TGTGCCAGCAGCGTAATGAGTGTCGGCGAGCAGTACTTC. Encoded protein: CASSVMSVGEQYF. Full variable domain (missing parts from reference TRBV9 and TRBJ2-7): DSGVTQTPKHLITATGQRVTLRCSPRSGDLSVYWYQQSLDQGLQFLIQYYNGEERAKGNILERFSAQQFPDLHSELNLSSLELGDSALYFCASSVMSVGEQYFGPGTRLTVT.

This chain connects TRBV27 to TRBJ1-1; tentative D call: TRBD1 (6 bases). Per the germline V gene, CDR1 is MNHEY and CDR2 is SMNVEV (reference sequence). The CDR3 has 14 residues. V was shortened by 5 bases and J by 1 base, with 11 bases between the two germline ends. CDR3 sequence reads: CASSLDRTNTEAFF. CDR3 DNA: TGTGCCAGCAGTCTCGACAGGACGAACACTGAAGCTTTCTTT.

The V gene is TRBV19, the J gene TRBJ2-1; D may be TRBD1 or TRBD2 (6 bases each). CDR3 length: 15 amino acids. Trimming took 7 bases from V and 3 from J, leaving 16 bases between them. Per the germline V gene, CDR1 is LNHDA and CDR2 is SQIVND (reference sequence). CDR3 nucleotide sequence: TGTGCCAGTAACCACGGGGGCTCCTTCTACAATGAGCAGTTCTTC. Protein: CASNHGGSFYNEQFF.

This rearrangement joins TRBV3-1 (or the pseudogene TRBV3-2) to TRBJ2-3, with D perhaps TRBD1 (6 bases). Germline CDR1 LGHDT, CDR2 YNNKEL (reference sequence). The CDR3 is 15 residues long. V lost 5 bases, J lost 0 bases, and 12 bases lay in between. The DNA of the CDR3 is TGTGCCAGCAGCGTTACAGGGTCCAGCACAGATACGCAGTATTTT. This encodes CASSVTGSSTDTQYF.

The chain carries TRBV28 and TRBJ1-5, with 7 bases fitting TRBD1. Germline V gene data show CDR1 as MDHEN and CDR2 as SYDVKM. The CDR3 loop spans 15 amino acids. V was pared by 2 bases and J by 6 bases, with 7 bases of the junction left unmatched. The CDR3 sequence: CASSLTGAFVQPQHF. In DNA, the CDR3 is TGTGCCAGCAGTTTAACAGGGGCTTTTGTTCAGCCCCAGCATTTT.

The rearrangement uses TRBV10-1 and TRBJ2-1, with D possibly matching TRBD1 (6 bases). This CDR3 is 15 amino acids long. In germline, CDR1 is WNHNN, CDR2 SYGVQD (reference sequence). V shed 4 bases and J shed 4 bases, with 14 bases lying between them. The DNA for the CDR3 is TGCGCCAGCAGTGGCGGAGACAGGAGATACAATGAGCAGTTCTTC. Translated: CASSGGDRRYNEQFF.

This clone was observed a single time. The chain joins TRBV7-9 to TRBJ1-1; D possibly corresponds to TRBD1 (5 bases). Germline assignment: CDR1 SEHNR and CDR2 FQNEAQ (reference sequence). Deletions cut 3 bases from V and 1 base from J, with 9 bases between. The CDR3 is 14 residues long. CDR3 sequence: CASSLGQKNTEAFF. In DNA, the CDR3 is TGTGCCAGCAGCTTGGGGCAGAAGAACACTGAAGCTTTCTTT. The full variable domain, with the rest looked up from reference TRBV7-9 and TRBJ1-1, is DTGVSQNPRHKITKRGQNVTFRCDPISEHNRLYWYRQTLGQGPEFLTYFQNEAQLEKSRLLSDRFSAERPKGSFSTLEIQRTEQGDSAMYLCASSLGQKNTEAFFGQGTRLTVV.

The table lists this clone with a few counts. The chain links TRBV6-5 to TRBJ2-1, with TRBD2 matching 12 bases. V was pared by 4 bases and J by 8 bases, with 6 bases of the junction left unmatched. The CDR3 spans 15 residues. Germline V gene lookup returns CDR1 MNHEY and CDR2 SVGAGI. The CDR3 DNA is TGTGCCAGCAGTTCCGCTAGCGGGAGGGTGCATGAGCAGTTCTTC. Encoded protein: CASSSASGRVHEQFF.

This chain links TRBV2 with TRBJ2-7; 7 bases are shared with TRBD2. Unmatched junction bases numbered 7, after V lost 5 bases and J lost 0 bases. The CDR3 consists of 15 residues. From germline, CDR1 is SNHLY and CDR2 FYNNEI. This chain's CDR3 is CASSLLGGSSYEQYF. In nucleotides, the CDR3 is TGTGCCAGCAGTCTTCTCGGGGGGAGCTCCTACGAGCAGTACTTC.

The rearrangement joins TRBV7-3 to TRBJ2-3; tentatively, D is TRBD2 (6 bases). Germline values: CDR1 SGHTA, CDR2 FQGTGA. This CDR3 comprises 16 residues. V lost 0 bases and J 2 bases, leaving 12 bases between the germline ends. CDR3 DNA: TGTGCCAGCAGCTTAACCCGGGGACTCCACACAGATACGCAGTATTTT. Protein sequence: CASSLTRGLHTDTQYF.

The chain recombines TRBV6-1 with TRBJ1-1, with unresolved D. Germline values: CDR1 MNHNS, CDR2 SASEGT. This CDR3 contains 14 residues. The V end was cut by 3 bases, the J end by 3 bases, with 11 bases between. DNA of the CDR3: TGTGCCAGCAGTGAGGTGGCAGGCCACACTGAAGCTTTCTTT. Protein sequence: CASSEVAGHTEAFF.

This sequence joins TRBV28 and TRBJ2-1; a possible D gene is TRBD2 (6 bases). Germline CDR1 reads MDHEN; CDR2 reads SYDVKM. This CDR3 contains 11 residues. V was trimmed by 5 bases and J by 16 bases, leaving 15 bases between them. DNA for the CDR3: TGTGCCAGCAGTCCAGGGACTTCGCAATTCTTC. It translates to CASSPGTSQFF.

The chain couples TRBV7-9 to TRBJ2-1; 8 bases match TRBD2. The CDR3 extends over 16 amino acids. Trimming cost V 3 bases and J 3 bases; bases outside gene matches: 7. Germline assignment: CDR1 SEHNR and CDR2 FQNEAQ (reference sequence). The CDR3 DNA follows: TGTGCCAGCAGCTTGGGCGGGGGGAAAGGCTACAATGAGCAGTTCTTC. It translates to CASSLGGGKGYNEQFF.

The chain carries TRBV13 and TRBJ2-7, with D hard to call. CDR3 length: 13 residues. Per the germline V gene, CDR1 is PRHDT and CDR2 is FYEKMQ (reference sequence). The V and J ends lost 1 base and 3 bases respectively, with 7 bases between them. CDR3 in amino acids: CASSLVTIYEQYF. The CDR3 DNA reads TGTGCCAGCAGCTTAGTTACTATCTACGAGCAGTACTTC.

The CDR3 region has the DNA TGTGCCAGCAGCCCCGACGTTAACTACAATGAGCAGTTCTTC. It yields the protein CASSPDVNYNEQFF. This chain connects TRBV3-1 (or the pseudogene TRBV3-2) to TRBJ2-1; no clear D. Germline-derived CDR1 and CDR2 are LGHDT and YNNKEL (reference sequence). The CDR3 runs to 14 residues. Trimming stripped 4 bases from V and 3 bases from J, with 10 bases between.

The count of this clone is one. J is TRBJ1-2 and V is TRBV15; 8 nucleotides align to TRBD1. CDR3 length equals 13 residues. From germline, CDR1 is LNHNV and CDR2 YYDKDF (reference sequence). Trimming removed 2 bases from V and 12 bases from J; junction bases left unmatched: 8. This CDR3 is CATSRTRTGPDTF. The CDR3 coding sequence is TGTGCCACCAGCAGAACTAGGACAGGGCCTGACACCTTC.

The rearrangement uses TRBV6-5 and TRBJ1-5, with D uncertain. Germline-derived CDR1 and CDR2 are MNHEY and SVGAGI. Trimming removed 6 bases from V and 4 bases from J, with 10 bases in between. The CDR3 length is 13 residues. The DNA for the CDR3 is TGTGCCAGCAGCTACACTGGAAATCAGCCCCAGCATTTT. Amino acids: CASSYTGNQPQHF.

CDR3 nucleotides: TGTGCCAGCAGCCAAGATGCCAGGGGACTCCTTAATTCACCCCTCCACTTT. Protein sequence: CASSQDARGLLNSPLHF. V and J are TRBV3-1 (or the pseudogene TRBV3-2) and TRBJ1-6; TRBD1 is a possible D gene (6 bases). Trimming took off 0 bases at V and 6 bases at J, with 15 bases between the two ends. The CDR3 has 17 residues. Germline values: CDR1 LGHDT, CDR2 YNNKEL (reference sequence).

The chain joins TRBV4-1 to TRBJ2-1, with 8 nucleotides matching TRBD2. The V segment lost 1 base and the J segment 6 bases; nucleotides outside the gene matches: 5. This CDR3 has 15 residues. Germline V gives CDR1 MGHRA, CDR2 YSYEKL. The CDR3, as DNA: TGCGCCAGCAGCCAAGCGGGGGGGCCGGTCAATGAGCAGTTCTTC. Its protein product is CASSQAGGPVNEQFF.

The chain recombines TRBV10-1 with TRBJ1-1, with unresolved D. Trimming left V 5 bases short and J 10 bases short, with 14 bases between. There are 12 residues in the CDR3. CDR1 is WNHNN and CDR2 is SYGVQD in the germline V gene (reference sequence). The CDR3 DNA follows: TGCGCCAGCAGTAGGTCGTCCTGGGGAGCTTTCTTT. Protein: CASSRSSWGAFF.